The clone carrying this T cell receptor (beta chain) was observed at least ten times. CDR1 and CDR2 (germline): DFQATT, SNEGSKA (reference sequence). V lost 1 base, J lost 1 base, and 13 bases lay in between. The CDR3 consists of 16 residues. The entry originates in a study of CD8 T cells in ankylosing spondylitis. TCRdb used MiXCR to reprocess the 5' RACE reads, holding one entry per CDR3 protein. The sample carries 250,000 to 400,000 distinct CDR3 sequences, roughly 12% recorded once. The sequence was collected from a female donor with ankylosing spondylitis or in good health (not recorded which). Sequences were obtained from blood, either unsorted or a sorted T cell fraction (not recorded which). The chain has TRBV20-1 and TRBJ2-2; D not certain. The CDR3 DNA follows: TGCAGTGCTAGAGGGATTACGACGGGGAACACCGGGGAGCTGTTTTTT. Translating gives CSARGITTGNTGELFF.